This entry lists 4 T cell receptor beta chains sequenced from one sample in a study of metastatic and nonmetastatic thyroid tumors. Nobody among the patients had been given any treatment before thyroid surgery. TCRdb re-analyzed the PCR reads using MiXCR. The sample records around 41,000 clones, around 28% being singletons. The source material was blood. These receptors all come from a male donor with papillary thyroid cancer or a benign thyroid nodule (not recorded which). Some clones in this sample may be carry-over from other donors' samples.

This clone was picked up a small number of times. The genes are TRBV6-2 or TRBV6-3 and TRBJ1-1, with D uncertain. CDR3 length: 14 amino acids. Germline V gene data show CDR1 as MNHEY and CDR2 as SVGEGT. V lost 2 bases, J lost 2 bases, and 9 bases lay in between. Here the CDR3 reads CASSYGISNTEAFF. The CDR3 bases are TGTGCCAGCAGTTACGGAATCAGTAACACTGAAGCTTTCTTT.

Sample share makes this clone medium-sized. This CDR3 reads CSAREYGGNTIYF. The CDR3 bases are TGCAGTGCTAGAGAGTATGGTGGAAACACCATATATTTT. The rearrangement uses TRBV20-1 and TRBJ1-3, with D unclear. Trimming took 0 bases from V and 3 from J, leaving 6 bases between them. In germline, CDR1 is DFQATT, CDR2 SNEGSKA (reference sequence). CDR3 length equals 13 residues.

This chain connects TRBV7-3 to TRBJ2-7; TRBD1 or TRBD2 may be the D gene (5 bases each). Germline CDR1 reads SGHTA; CDR2 reads FQGTGA. The CDR3 is 13 residues long. Trimming pared 11 bases from V and 1 base from J, leaving 15 bases between. In DNA, the CDR3 is TGTGCCCCCGGGACGGGAAGTTCCTACGAGCAGTACTTC. Amino acid sequence: CAPGTGSSYEQYF.

This clone has a handful of counts. DNA for the CDR3: TGTGCCAGCGGGTTGAGAGGGGACGAGCAGTACTTC. It codes for CASGLRGDEQYF. This rearrangement joins TRBV6-1 to TRBJ2-7, with D possibly called TRBD1 or TRBD2 (5 bases each). Germline assignment: CDR1 MNHNS and CDR2 SASEGT. This CDR3 has 12 residues. The V end lost 8 bases, the J end lost 5 bases, and 13 bases lay between the germline ends.